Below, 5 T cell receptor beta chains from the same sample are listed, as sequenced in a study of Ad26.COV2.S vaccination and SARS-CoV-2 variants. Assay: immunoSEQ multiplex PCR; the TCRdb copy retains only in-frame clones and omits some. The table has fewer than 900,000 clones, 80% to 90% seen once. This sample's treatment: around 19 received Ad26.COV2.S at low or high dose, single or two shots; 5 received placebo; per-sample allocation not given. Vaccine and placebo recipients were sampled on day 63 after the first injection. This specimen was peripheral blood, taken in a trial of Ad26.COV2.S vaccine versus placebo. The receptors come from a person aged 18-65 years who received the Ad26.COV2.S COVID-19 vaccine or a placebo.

The CDR3, as DNA: TGTGCCACCAGTGGTGGGGGATCACTAGCGTCGATGGAGACCCAGTACTTC. The encoded protein is CATSGGGSLASMETQYF. The chain combines TRBV24-1 with TRBJ2-5, with TRBD2 identical over 7 bases. The ends lost 5 bases at V and 5 bases at J; junction bases unmatched: 16. There are 17 residues in the CDR3. In germline, CDR1 is KGHDR, CDR2 SFDVKD.

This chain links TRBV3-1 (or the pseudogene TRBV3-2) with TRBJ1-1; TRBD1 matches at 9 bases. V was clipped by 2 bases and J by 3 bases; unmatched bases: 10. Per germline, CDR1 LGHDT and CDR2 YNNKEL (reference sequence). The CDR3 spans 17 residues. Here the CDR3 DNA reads TGTGCCAGCAGCCAAACAGGGGGCGCAGGGAGGGACACTGAAGCTTTCTTT. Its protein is CASSQTGGAGRDTEAFF.

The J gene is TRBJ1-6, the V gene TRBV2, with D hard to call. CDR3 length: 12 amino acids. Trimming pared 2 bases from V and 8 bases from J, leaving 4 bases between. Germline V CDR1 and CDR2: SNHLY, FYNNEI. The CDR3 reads CASSELYSPLHF. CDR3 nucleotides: TGTGCCAGCAGTGAATTATATTCACCCCTCCACTTT.

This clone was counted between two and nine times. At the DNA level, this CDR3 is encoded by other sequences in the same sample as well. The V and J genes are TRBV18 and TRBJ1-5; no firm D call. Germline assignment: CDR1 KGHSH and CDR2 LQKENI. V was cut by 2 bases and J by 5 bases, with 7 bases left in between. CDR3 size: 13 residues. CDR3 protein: CASSPGRDQPQHF. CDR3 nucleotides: TGTGCCAGCTCACCAGGGAGGGATCAGCCCCAGCATTTT.

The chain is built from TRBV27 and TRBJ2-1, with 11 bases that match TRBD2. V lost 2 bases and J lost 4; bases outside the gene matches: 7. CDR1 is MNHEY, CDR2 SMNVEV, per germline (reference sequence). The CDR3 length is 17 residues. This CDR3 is CASSLMGLADRYNEQFF. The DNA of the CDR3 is TGTGCCAGCAGTTTAATGGGACTAGCGGACCGTTACAATGAGCAGTTCTTC.